These T cell receptor beta chains were read from a single sample in a study of beta chain features in type 1 diabetes. The assay was immunoSEQ multiplex PCR, and TCRdb's table has in-frame clones only and misses some. The repertoire consists of about 900,000 clones, with roughly a sixth occurring once and the leading ten covering 0.02% to 0.025%. Sequences were obtained from naive CD4+ T cells from blood. The receptors were sampled from a woman under 30 in good health. CDR3s include the opening cysteine and the closing phenylalanine or tryptophan. A D gene is named only where the DNA matches it firmly. The size of a clone is reported for some rows only, either as once, few or many, or as a class for expanded clones.

D gene	CDR3 length	V gene	clone size	J gene	CDR3 DNA	CDR3 protein
TRBD1	15	TRBV5-1	-	TRBJ1-2	TGCGCCAGCAGCTTGGCCCAAGGGGGCAACTATGGCTACACCTTC	CASSLAQGGNYGYTF
-	15	TRBV14	few	TRBJ2-1	TGTGCCAGCAGCCAAGATCTACCCTTGCACAATGAGCAGTTCTTC	CASSQDLPLHNEQFF
-	12	TRBV28	few	TRBJ1-5	TGTGCCAGCAGCCCATTAAATCAGCCCCAGCATTTT	CASSPLNQPQHF
-	13	TRBV28	few	TRBJ2-3	TGTGCCAGCAGTTTTGGGGGAACAGATACGCAGTATTTT	CASSFGGTDTQYF
TRBD2	16	TRBV11-1	-	TRBJ2-1	TGTGCCAGCAGCTTAGAGTCTAGCGGGAGTAGCAATGAGCAGTTCTTC	CASSLESSGSSNEQFF
TRBD1	15	TRBV19	-	TRBJ2-5	TGTGCCAGTAGTTGGGACAGCAGATTCCAAGAGACCCAGTACTTC	CASSWDSRFQETQYF
-	14	TRBV5-6	few	TRBJ2-5	TGTGCCAGCAGCACCCTCGGAAGACAAGAGACCCAGTACTTC	CASSTLGRQETQYF
-	15	TRBV4-2	few	TRBJ2-1	TGTGCCAGCAGCCAAGCTCTAGTTTCGTACAATGAGCAGTTCTTC	CASSQALVSYNEQFF
TRBD2	15	TRBV2	few	TRBJ2-1	TGTGCCAGCAGACCTAGCGGGAGACCCTACAATGAGCAGTTCTTC	CASRPSGRPYNEQFF
-	14	TRBV28	few	TRBJ1-5	TGTGCCAGCAGCCTGGACAATAGCAATCAGCCCCAGCATTTT	CASSLDNSNQPQHF
-	14	TRBV7-9	few	TRBJ1-1	TGTGCCAGCAGCTCCCCGGGTTGGGACACTGAAGCTTTCTTT	CASSSPGWDTEAFF